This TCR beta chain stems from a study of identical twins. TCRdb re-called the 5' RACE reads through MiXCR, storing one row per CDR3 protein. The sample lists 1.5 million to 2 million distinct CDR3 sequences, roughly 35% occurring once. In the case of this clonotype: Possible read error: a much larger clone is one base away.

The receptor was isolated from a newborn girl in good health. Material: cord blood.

In DNA, the CDR3 is TGTGCCAGCAGGCATATCCACGAGCAGTTCTTC. Its protein product is CASRHIHEQFF. The chain has TRBV27 and TRBJ2-1; D uncertain. CDR1 and CDR2 from the germline V gene are MNHEY and SMNVEV (reference sequence). Trimming removed 6 bases from V and 10 bases from J, with 10 bases in between. CDR3 length equals 11 residues.